This T cell receptor (beta chain) came from a study of cytomegalovirus exposure and HLA in healthy donors. With 4 bases removed from V and 0 bases from J, the gap between germline ends came to 14 bases. Germline assignment: CDR1 SGHRS and CDR2 YFSETQ. This CDR3 has 15 residues. PCR used 60 Vbeta primers and 13 Jbeta primers. Only in-frame clones appear in the TCRdb table, and some are missing; sequencing was by immunoSEQ multiplex PCR. The data contain approximately 200,000 clones, around three quarters of them seen just once; the ten biggest clones take up 1.5% to 2%. The material sequenced was PBMCs. The V gene is TRBV5-1, the J gene TRBJ2-7; D possibly corresponds to TRBD1 (5 bases). This sequence originates from a man aged 25-45 years in good health and CMV-seronegative. The chain's CDR3 is CASSSRASPSYEQYF. In DNA form, the CDR3 reads TGCGCCAGCAGCAGCAGGGCTTCACCCTCCTACGAGCAGTACTTC.